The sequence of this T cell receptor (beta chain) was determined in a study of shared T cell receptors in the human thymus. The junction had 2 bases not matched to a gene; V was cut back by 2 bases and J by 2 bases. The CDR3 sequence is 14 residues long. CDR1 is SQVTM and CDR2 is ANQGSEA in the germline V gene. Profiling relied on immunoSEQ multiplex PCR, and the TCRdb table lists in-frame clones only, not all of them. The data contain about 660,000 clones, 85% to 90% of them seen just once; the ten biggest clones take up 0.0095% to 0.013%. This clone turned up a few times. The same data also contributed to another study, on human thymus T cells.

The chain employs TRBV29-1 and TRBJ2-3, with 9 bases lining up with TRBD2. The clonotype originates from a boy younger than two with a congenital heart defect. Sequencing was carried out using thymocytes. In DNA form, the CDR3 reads TGCAGCGTTGAACGCGGGAGGGACACAGATACGCAGTATTTT. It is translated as CSVERGRDTDTQYF.